The clone carrying this TCR beta chain was detected a few times. The V segment lost 4 bases and the J segment 7 bases; nucleotides outside the gene matches: 9. CDR3 size: 14 residues. Germline lookup yields CDR1 LGHDT and CDR2 YNNKEL (reference sequence). The sample belongs to a study of blood T cell repertoires in COVID-19. Whole-study context: COVID-19 samples from acute and convalescent phases originated in the United States, Italy and Spain. PBMCs, B-cell-depleted T cells, or T cells provided the cDNA or gDNA that made up the material.

As handled by the study authors: Researchers report that nucleated cell counts were estimated from reference gene primer amplification. Profiling relied on immunoSEQ multiplex PCR, and the TCRdb table lists in-frame clones only, not all of them. D and trimming come from the DNA, and the V and J calls and clone size come from that table. This sample has around 72,000 clones; roughly 80% occur once, and the top ten carry 1.5% to 2%. The source material was peripheral blood. The receptor's source is a woman in her fifties or sixties with acute or convalescent COVID-19. The chain recombines TRBV3-1 (or the pseudogene TRBV3-2) with TRBJ2-7; 8 bases are shared with TRBD1. The CDR3, as DNA: TGTGCCAGCAGCCCGACAGGGGAGCGAGGTGAGCAGTACTTC. This translates into CASSPTGERGEQYF.